One sample yielded the 10 T cell receptor beta chains listed below, sequenced in a study of T cells in Graves' hyperthyroidism and ophthalmopathy. TCR beta CDR3 sequences were amplified from RNA transcripts. RT-PCR in the first round (using the HTBI primer set) targeted the TCR CDR3. In TCRdb, the multiplex PCR reads were re-called with MiXCR into one record per CDR3 protein. The table lists 250,000 to 300,000 distinct CDR3 sequences, 14% to 15% of them singletons. Material for sequencing was blood. The receptors come from a woman in her thirties or forties with Graves' hyperthyroidism that later progressed to Graves' ophthalmopathy.

This clonotype was detected many times. This chain joins TRBV25-1 and TRBJ1-2, with 11 bases identical to TRBD1. V shed 6 bases, J shed 7 bases, and the junction held 4 bases outside the gene matches. This CDR3 is built from 13 residues. CDR1 and CDR2 from the germline V gene are MGHDK and SYGVNS. The CDR3 DNA is TGTGCCAGCAGGGGACAGGGGGGGTTTGGCTACACCTTC. Residues: CASRGQGGFGYTF.

The sample holds many counts of this clonotype. V and J are TRBV28 and TRBJ2-7; D is undetermined. There are 11 residues in the CDR3. Trimming took 6 bases from V and 6 from J, leaving 9 bases between them. CDR1 and CDR2 (germline): MDHEN, SYDVKM. For the CDR3, the DNA is TGTGCCAGCAGGGGGTTCCGCGAGCAGTACTTC. It translates to CASRGFREQYF. Combining the CDR3 with reference TRBV28 and TRBJ2-7 gives the whole variable domain DVKVTQSSRYLVKRTGEKVFLECVQDMDHENMFWYRQDPGLGLRLIYFSYDVKMKEKGDIPEGYSVSREKKERFSLILESASTNQTSMYLCASRGFREQYFGPGTRLTVT.

The genes are TRBV6-2 or TRBV6-3 and TRBJ2-3, with a weak D call TRBD2 (5 bases). The CDR3 runs to 15 residues. V lost 0 bases, J lost 6 bases, and 13 bases lay in between. The germline gives CDR1 MNHEY, CDR2 SVGEGT. DNA for the CDR3: TGTGCCAGCAGTTACTCGAGTCTAGCAGGTGATACGCAGTATTTT. This encodes CASSYSSLAGDTQYF.

This clonotype was detected many times. J is TRBJ1-5 and V is TRBV27; 7 nucleotides align to TRBD1. CDR3 length equals 15 residues. The germline gives CDR1 MNHEY, CDR2 SMNVEV (reference sequence). V lost 5 bases, J lost 4 bases, and 8 bases stayed unmatched. CDR3 DNA: TGTGCCAGCAGTCTTCGACAGGGAGCGAATCAGCCCCAGCATTTT. As protein: CASSLRQGANQPQHF.

The chain uses TRBV25-1 and TRBJ2-2; 12 bases match TRBD2. Germline lookup yields CDR1 MGHDK and CDR2 SYGVNS. CDR3 size: 17 residues. The ends lost 5 bases at V and 5 bases at J; junction bases unmatched: 9. The CDR3 loop is CASSRWGLAGRTGELFF. CDR3 sequence (DNA): TGTGCCAGCAGTAGGTGGGGACTAGCGGGTCGAACCGGGGAGCTGTTTTTT.

A few counts support this clonotype. A much larger clone lies one base from this, so it may be a read error. The chain carries TRBV28 and TRBJ2-3; 14 nucleotides align to TRBD2. Germline CDR1 is MDHEN and CDR2 is SYDVKM. CDR3 length: 15 amino acids. CDR3 in amino acids: CASRGLAGVSDTRYF. CDR3 DNA sequence: TGTGCCAGCAGGGGACTAGCGGGAGTATCAGATACGCGGTATTTT.

There are many counts of this clonotype. This chain uses TRBV7-8 with TRBJ2-1; TRBD1 or TRBD2 may be the D gene (5 bases each). Per germline, CDR1 SGHVS and CDR2 FQNEAQ. The CDR3 totals 16 residues. V lost 5 bases, J lost 6 bases, and 20 bases lay in between. The CDR3 loop reads CASSPRRYGAGNEQFF. CDR3 coding DNA: TGTGCCAGCAGCCCAAGGAGATACGGGGCTGGCAATGAGCAGTTCTTC.

This clonotype has ten or more counts. The chain is built from TRBV2 and TRBJ1-2; D is ambiguous. Germline-derived CDR1 and CDR2 are SNHLY and FYNNEI. The CDR3 consists of 18 residues. V was shortened by 0 bases and J by 5 bases, with 22 bases between the two germline ends. The CDR3 protein is CASSEALLPGRPYYGYTF. The DNA for the CDR3 is TGTGCCAGCAGTGAAGCGCTTCTCCCCGGGAGACCTTATTATGGCTACACCTTC.

The CDR3 nucleotides are TGTGCCAGCAGCCCAACCTCCGGGACAGGGTCCTACGAGCAGTACTTC. This gives the protein CASSPTSGTGSYEQYF. The V call is TRBV7-9, the J call TRBJ2-7, with 9 bases matching TRBD1. Unmatched junction bases numbered 9, after V lost 5 bases and J lost 1 base. CDR1 is SEHNR, CDR2 FQNEAQ, per germline (reference sequence). The CDR3 loop spans 16 amino acids.

This clonotype occurred many times. The V gene is TRBV20-1, the J gene TRBJ2-6; TRBD1 or TRBD2 may be the D gene (6 bases each). This CDR3 comprises 17 residues. V lost 0 bases and J lost 2, with 14 bases in between. The germline V gene encodes CDR1 DFQATT and CDR2 SNEGSKA (reference sequence). As DNA, the CDR3 is TGCAGTGCTAGAGATCGCGTTCGGGGGCCTGGGGCCAACGTCCTGACTTTC. Its translation is CSARDRVRGPGANVLTF.